This TCR beta chain was captured in a study of cytomegalovirus exposure and HLA in healthy donors. From germline, CDR1 is LNHDA and CDR2 SQIVND (reference sequence). Trimming took 6 bases from V and 5 from J, leaving 11 bases between them. This CDR3 region has 12 residues. Amplification used 60 Vbeta primers and 13 Jbeta primers. Data came from immunoSEQ multiplex PCR; TCRdb stores just in-frame clones and leaves some out. The top ten clones hold approximately 1.5% of a sample with fewer than 200,000 clones, roughly 70% of them seen once. The TCR sequence derives from a girl under 18 in good health and CMV-seronegative. The V gene is TRBV19, the J gene TRBJ2-7, with TRBD1 as a possible D gene (5 bases). Specimen: PBMCs. Here the CDR3 reads CASRNRWDEQYF. CDR3 nucleotide sequence: TGTGCCAGTAGGAACAGGTGGGACGAGCAGTACTTC.